This T cell receptor beta chain came from a study of T-cell reconstitution after alpha-beta-depleted transplantation in children. During its preparation, the TCRbeta library received unique molecular identifiers. TCRdb used MiXCR to reprocess the PCR reads, holding one entry per CDR3 protein. The sample has 200,000 to 300,000 distinct CDR3 sequences; about 24% are singletons. Points from the study as a whole: Reportedly, only several hundred clones from non-depleted graft cells drove alpha-beta T-cell counts at about two months.

As to this clonotype: Its antigen is undetermined.

Per the germline V gene, CDR1 is MNHEY and CDR2 is SVGAGI. V was trimmed by 4 bases and J by 5 bases, leaving 16 bases between them. The CDR3 is 15 amino acids. This TCR was recovered from a female patient aged 2 to 10 who had a stem cell transplant for congenital amegakaryocytic thrombocytopenia, so the T cells may come from the graft donor. Sequencing was performed on PBMCs, mostly from graft donor cells, taken 360 days after TCRalphabeta/CD19-depleted stem cell transplant. The chain carries TRBV6-5 and TRBJ2-3, with D hard to call. The CDR3 DNA reads TGTGCCAGCAGTTCCCGGACCGTGCTGCTAGATACGCAGTATTTT. Translating gives CASSSRTVLLDTQYF.